A few counts support the clone carrying this TCR beta chain. Antigen specificity is unknown. The data originate from a study of regulatory T cells in long-lasting Graves disease. Study-level background: Persistence in Graves' disease required over 5 years of antithyroid drugs plus positive TSH receptor antibodies. Study results and caveats: Accuracy was possibly reduced by small sample size. The study found persistent patients shared more public clonotypes (about 3,000) than new patients (about 1,000).

The sample's time point: persistent/refractory GD, antithyroid drugs over 5 years with positive TRAb. Preparation of the TCR library used RNA extracted from PBMCs. The V segment lost 6 bases and the J segment 4 bases; nucleotides outside the gene matches: 6. The CDR3 loop spans 14 amino acids. Arm-PCR of CDR3 regions and iRepertoire HTBI primers were the basis on which TCR beta libraries were built. TCRdb re-called the multiplex PCR reads with MiXCR, one entry per CDR3 protein. This table holds fewer than 450,000 distinct CDR3 sequences, about 20% found once. V gene TRBV12-3 or TRBV12-4 combines with J gene TRBJ1-3; TRBD1 agrees at 7 bases. The material was peripheral blood mononuclear cells (PBMCs), obtained when the disease was refractory, from a patient treated with antithyroid drugs. The receptor was derived from a female donor with Graves disease. The CDR3 DNA is TGTGCCAGCAGCGACAGGGCGAGAGGAAACACCATATATTTT. Its translation is CASSDRARGNTIYF.